The 23 T cell receptor beta chains reported below all come from one sample, sequenced in a study of CD8 T cells in ankylosing spondylitis. Each CDR3 protein gets one entry after TCRdb re-called the 5' RACE reads with MiXCR. The sample lists about 39,000 distinct CDR3 sequences, less than 4% occurring once. The specimen sequenced was blood, either unsorted or a sorted T cell fraction (not recorded which). Receptors were obtained from a male donor with ankylosing spondylitis or in good health (not recorded which).

This clonotype was found many times. The J gene is TRBJ1-5, the V gene TRBV9; no reliable D call. V was shortened by 0 bases and J by 4 bases, with 8 bases between the two germline ends. The CDR3 covers 14 residues. In germline, CDR1 is SGDLS, CDR2 YYNGEE. The CDR3 coding sequence is TGTGCCAGCAGCGTAGATGGCAAGAATCAGCCCCAGCATTTT. Amino acids: CASSVDGKNQPQHF. Looking up the rest from reference TRBV9 and TRBJ1-5 gives the full variable domain: DSGVTQTPKHLITATGQRVTLRCSPRSGDLSVYWYQQSLDQGLQFLIQYYNGEERAKGNILERFSAQQFPDLHSELNLSSLELGDSALYFCASSVDGKNQPQHFGDGTRLSIL.

This clonotype was seen many times. The CDR3 here is CASSVTRGEASGTYEQYV. In nucleotides, the CDR3 is TGTGCCAGCAGCGTCACTAGGGGAGAGGCTAGCGGGACATACGAGCAGTACGTC. The chain carries TRBV9 and TRBJ2-7; the match to TRBD2 covers 9 bases. V lost 2 bases, J lost 4 bases, and 16 bases stayed unmatched. The CDR3 totals 18 residues. Germline-derived CDR1 and CDR2 are SGDLS and YYNGEE.

Ten or more counts support this clonotype. DNA of the CDR3: TGTGCCAGCAGCGTACAGTTTGGCGGGGAGCTGTTTTTT. This gives the protein CASSVQFGGELFF. This chain uses TRBV9 with TRBJ2-2; D unclear. The CDR3 is 13 residues long. V was pared by 1 base and J by 7 bases, with 8 bases between. Looked up from germline, CDR1 is SGDLS and CDR2 is YYNGEE.

This clonotype turned up a few times. A much larger clone lies a single base off, so this may be a read error. The V and J genes are TRBV9 and TRBJ2-2, with D possibly being TRBD1 (5 bases). Germline values: CDR1 SGDLS, CDR2 YYNGEE. The CDR3 has 15 amino acids. Trimming took 1 base from V and 1 from J, leaving 8 bases between them. The CDR3 DNA is TGTGCCAGCAGCGTATATCAGGGGAACACCGGGGAGCTGTTTTTT. Its translation is CASSVYQGNTGELFF.

The sample holds many counts of this clonotype. The rearrangement links TRBV9 to TRBJ2-5; D might be TRBD1 (6 bases). CDR1 is SGDLS, CDR2 YYNGEE, per germline. The CDR3 runs 13 residues. Trimming left V 4 bases short and J 2 bases short, with 9 bases between. Here the CDR3 DNA reads TGTGCCAGCAGCACCGGACAGCAAGAGACCCAGTACTTC. Its protein product is CASSTGQQETQYF.

This clonotype was seen only a few times. The V and J genes are TRBV9 and TRBJ1-4; 9 bases agree with TRBD1. CDR3 length equals 17 residues. Germline CDR1 is SGDLS and CDR2 is YYNGEE. V dropped 4 bases and J dropped 4; count of bases not matched to a gene: 11. CDR3 sequence reads: CASSYGQGRTSNEKLFF. For the CDR3, the DNA is TGTGCCAGCAGCTACGGACAGGGGAGGACGAGTAATGAAAAACTGTTTTTT.

The chain recombines TRBV9 with TRBJ2-5, with TRBD1 matching over 9 bases. The CDR3 extends over 14 amino acids. Germline loops: CDR1 SGDLS, CDR2 YYNGEE. The junction had 4 bases not matched to a gene; V was cut back by 3 bases and J by 4 bases. CDR3 region: CASSATGGGETQYF. For the CDR3, the DNA is TGTGCCAGCAGCGCTACAGGGGGCGGAGAGACCCAGTACTTC. The full variable domain, in which reference TRBV9 and TRBJ2-5 provide the parts outside the CDR3, is DSGVTQTPKHLITATGQRVTLRCSPRSGDLSVYWYQQSLDQGLQFLIQYYNGEERAKGNILERFSAQQFPDLHSELNLSSLELGDSALYFCASSATGGGETQYFGPGTRLLVL.

Ten or more counts support this clonotype. The rearrangement joins TRBV9 to TRBJ1-3, with D hard to call. This CDR3 has 17 residues. Trimming took off 3 bases at V and 2 bases at J, with 18 bases between the two ends. The germline V gene encodes CDR1 SGDLS and CDR2 YYNGEE. CDR3 bases: TGTGCCAGCAGCGCAAGCCTACAACGTCTCGCTGGAAACACCATATATTTT. It codes for CASSASLQRLAGNTIYF.

There are many counts of this clonotype. In nucleotides, the CDR3 is TGTGCCAGCAGCGTAGATTCGGCGACCTCTGGAAACACCATATATTTT. Translating gives CASSVDSATSGNTIYF. The chain joins TRBV9 to TRBJ1-3; the D is unclear. Trimming shortened V by 0 bases and J by 0 bases, and 10 bases separated the two germline ends. The germline V gene has CDR1 SGDLS and CDR2 YYNGEE. The CDR3 contains 16 residues.

A few counts support this clonotype. The J gene is TRBJ2-5, the V gene TRBV9, with D perhaps assigned TRBD1 or TRBD2 (6 bases each). The CDR3 loop spans 13 amino acids. Germline lookup yields CDR1 SGDLS and CDR2 YYNGEE. V lost 6 bases to trimming and J lost 1 base, with 10 bases between them. The CDR3 bases are TGTGCCAGCAACCGGGGGCCCCAAGAGACCCAGTACTTC. Its translation: CASNRGPQETQYF.

There are many counts of this clonotype. V gene TRBV9 combines with J gene TRBJ2-6; 12 bases fit TRBD1. The CDR3 contains 18 residues. The J segment lost 1 base and the V segment lost 3 bases, leaving 5 bases of the junction unmatched. The germline V gene has CDR1 SGDLS and CDR2 YYNGEE. The CDR3 DNA is TGTGCCAGCAGCGCGTCGGGACAGGGGGCTTCTGGGGCCAACGTCCTGACTTTC. Translated, it gives CASSASGQGASGANVLTF.

The chain's CDR3 is CASSVDPDSIQETQYF. Here the CDR3 DNA reads TGTGCCAGCAGCGTAGACCCTGACAGCATCCAAGAGACCCAGTACTTC. This sequence joins TRBV9 and TRBJ2-5; the D gene is possibly TRBD1 (5 bases). V lost 0 bases and J 1 base, leaving 13 bases between the germline ends. The CDR3 loop spans 16 amino acids. Germline CDR1 and CDR2: SGDLS and YYNGEE.

This clonotype is medium-sized in the sample. The chain uses TRBV9 and TRBJ2-2; TRBD2 matches at 8 bases. The CDR3 loop spans 17 amino acids. Trimming cost V 0 bases and J 4 bases; bases outside gene matches: 8. The germline gives CDR1 SGDLS, CDR2 YYNGEE. The CDR3 DNA sequence: TGTGCCAGCAGCGTAGCAGGAGCGGGAGTAAGCACCGGGGAGCTGTTTTTT. Translating gives CASSVAGAGVSTGELFF.

This clonotype has ten or more counts. V gene TRBV9 combines with J gene TRBJ1-3; 7 nucleotides agree with TRBD1. CDR3 size: 15 residues. Germline assignment: CDR1 SGDLS and CDR2 YYNGEE. Trimming removed 0 bases from V and 3 bases from J; junction bases left unmatched: 3. The CDR3 nucleotides read TGTGCCAGCAGCGTAGGACCAGGGGGTGGAAACACCATATATTTT. Translated: CASSVGPGGGNTIYF.

This clonotype was seen many times. The gene calls are TRBV9 and TRBJ1-4, with D possibly matching TRBD1 (5 bases). This CDR3 is 15 amino acids long. Germline CDR1 SGDLS, CDR2 YYNGEE. V dropped 4 bases and J dropped 7 bases, with 17 bases sitting between them. The CDR3 sequence is CASSSGEGRGEKLFF. CDR3 bases: TGTGCCAGCAGCTCCGGGGAGGGGCGAGGTGAAAAACTGTTTTTT.

This clonotype was observed many times. The chain links TRBV9 to TRBJ2-2; D not resolved. The V end lost 4 bases, the J end lost 1 base, and 14 bases lay between the germline ends. This CDR3 is built from 16 residues. Germline CDR1 is SGDLS and CDR2 is YYNGEE. The CDR3 protein is CASSKTSNLNTGELFF. The CDR3 DNA reads as TGTGCCAGCAGCAAAACCTCGAATCTGAACACCGGGGAGCTGTTTTTT.

This clonotype has a count of ten or more. The V gene is TRBV9, the J gene TRBJ2-1; TRBD2 matches 9 bases. The CDR3 runs to 17 residues. Per the germline V gene, CDR1 is SGDLS and CDR2 is YYNGEE. V gave up 0 bases and J gave up 1 base; unmatched junction bases: 5. The CDR3 loop reads CASSVVAGAVSYNEQFF. The CDR3 DNA reads TGTGCCAGCAGCGTAGTAGCGGGAGCTGTATCCTACAATGAGCAGTTCTTC.

In this sample, this clonotype turned up many times. One junction end disagrees with the germline gene, perhaps due to a read error. V usage is TRBV9 and J usage is TRBJ2-2, with 11 bases fitting TRBD1. The germline CDR1 and CDR2 sequences are SGDLS and YYNGEE. The CDR3 contains 16 residues. CDR3 amino acids: CPSSKWTGGWFGELFF. For the CDR3, the DNA is TGTCCCAGCAGCAAATGGACAGGGGGCTGGTTCGGGGAGCTGTTTTTT.

This clonotype was counted at least ten times. The V gene is TRBV9, the J gene TRBJ1-2; 10 nucleotides line up with TRBD1. Germline trimming cut 2 bases from V and 7 bases from J; bases unmatched to any gene: 5. The CDR3 covers 14 residues. The germline V gene encodes CDR1 SGDLS and CDR2 YYNGEE. The CDR3 DNA sequence: TGTGCCAGCAGCGTGGGACAGGGGTTAGGTGGCTACACCTTC. Protein product: CASSVGQGLGGYTF.

This clonotype appeared many times. The CDR3 DNA follows: TGTGCCAGTACCTGGTTGGAAAGCGGGGGTACGCAGTATTTT. Residues: CASTWLESGGTQYF. The chain links TRBV9 to TRBJ2-3, with TRBD2 identical over 8 bases. Germline values: CDR1 SGDLS, CDR2 YYNGEE. CDR3 length: 14 amino acids. The junction had 13 bases not matched to a gene; V was cut back by 8 bases and J by 8 bases.

This clonotype was observed many times. The DNA of the CDR3 is TGTGCCAGCAGCGTAGCCACAGGGGGCAGTGAGCAGTTCTTC. Protein sequence: CASSVATGGSEQFF. The chain has TRBV9 and TRBJ2-1, with 9 nucleotides matching TRBD1. CDR1 is SGDLS and CDR2 is YYNGEE in the germline V gene. Trimming took 0 bases from V and 9 from J; bases not matched to a gene: 4. The CDR3 runs to 14 residues. The whole variable domain, filled in from reference TRBV9 and TRBJ2-1, reads DSGVTQTPKHLITATGQRVTLRCSPRSGDLSVYWYQQSLDQGLQFLIQYYNGEERAKGNILERFSAQQFPDLHSELNLSSLELGDSALYFCASSVATGGSEQFFGPGTRLTVL.

The table lists this clonotype with many counts. The chain recombines TRBV9 with TRBJ2-1, with no clear D. CDR1 is SGDLS and CDR2 is YYNGEE in the germline V gene. V was pared by 0 bases and J by 2 bases, with 9 bases between. The CDR3 consists of 15 residues. This chain's CDR3 is CASSVDQVAYNEQFF. CDR3 DNA sequence: TGTGCCAGCAGCGTAGACCAGGTAGCCTACAATGAGCAGTTCTTC.

This clonotype was observed at least ten times. V usage is TRBV9 and J usage is TRBJ1-5; 10 nucleotides agree with TRBD1. CDR3 length equals 15 residues. CDR1 and CDR2 (germline): SGDLS, YYNGEE. Losses at the gene ends were 0 bases for V and 5 bases for J; bases not matched to a gene: 2. CDR3: CASSVGTGGDQPQHF. The CDR3 region has the DNA TGTGCCAGCAGCGTAGGGACAGGGGGTGATCAGCCCCAGCATTTT.